This TCR beta chain was sequenced for a study of T cells after yellow fever vaccination. Study-wide background: Any fraction with a low cell number was prepared using SMART-Seq v4 Ultra Low Input.

The 5'RACE template-switching step produced TCR cDNA and added a universal primer site and UMIs. TCRdb processed the 5' RACE reads anew with MiXCR; each CDR3 protein has one entry. This sample has under 400,000 distinct CDR3 sequences, with 11% found just once. This clonotype was seen only a few times. This CDR3 has 16 residues. The germline V and J ends were trimmed by 2 bases and 8 bases, with 18 bases remaining between them. Germline V lookup: CDR1 SEHNR, CDR2 FQNEAQ (reference sequence). The sample was PBMCs, taken on the day of the first yellow fever vaccination. The chain carries TRBV7-9 and TRBJ1-4, with D maybe TRBD1 (6 bases). This receptor was taken from a man aged 18 to 30 who received the YFV17D yellow fever vaccine. DNA of the CDR3: TGTGCCAGCAGCTTAATTGGTGGCCAGGACAGCGAAAAACTGTTTTTT. Translating it yields CASSLIGGQDSEKLFF.